This T cell receptor (beta chain) was observed in a study of vaccination effects on CD4 cells after COVID-19. From germline, CDR1 is SGDLS and CDR2 YYNGEE. Deletions cut 3 bases from V and 4 bases from J, with 8 bases between. CDR3 length equals 13 residues. Culturing for about 10 days preceded CD4+ T cell isolation. Measured with immunoSEQ multiplex PCR; TCRdb has only the in-frame clones, and not every one. This sample has 35,000 to 40,000 clones; approximately 72% occur once, and the top ten carry around 2.9%. This clone was seen just once. Its antigen remains unidentified. The source was CD4+ T cells from PBMCs cultured without peptide, collected before COVID-19 vaccination. The clonotype originates from a human donor who received a COVID-19 vaccine. The rearrangement uses TRBV9 and TRBJ2-1, with TRBD2 as a possible D gene (5 bases). As DNA, the CDR3 is TGTGCCAGCAGCGAACTAGTGTACAATGAGCAGTTCTTC. Translated: CASSELVYNEQFF. Full variable domain (outside the CDR3, taken from reference TRBV9 and TRBJ2-1): DSGVTQTPKHLITATGQRVTLRCSPRSGDLSVYWYQQSLDQGLQFLIQYYNGEERAKGNILERFSAQQFPDLHSELNLSSLELGDSALYFCASSELVYNEQFFGPGTRLTVL.